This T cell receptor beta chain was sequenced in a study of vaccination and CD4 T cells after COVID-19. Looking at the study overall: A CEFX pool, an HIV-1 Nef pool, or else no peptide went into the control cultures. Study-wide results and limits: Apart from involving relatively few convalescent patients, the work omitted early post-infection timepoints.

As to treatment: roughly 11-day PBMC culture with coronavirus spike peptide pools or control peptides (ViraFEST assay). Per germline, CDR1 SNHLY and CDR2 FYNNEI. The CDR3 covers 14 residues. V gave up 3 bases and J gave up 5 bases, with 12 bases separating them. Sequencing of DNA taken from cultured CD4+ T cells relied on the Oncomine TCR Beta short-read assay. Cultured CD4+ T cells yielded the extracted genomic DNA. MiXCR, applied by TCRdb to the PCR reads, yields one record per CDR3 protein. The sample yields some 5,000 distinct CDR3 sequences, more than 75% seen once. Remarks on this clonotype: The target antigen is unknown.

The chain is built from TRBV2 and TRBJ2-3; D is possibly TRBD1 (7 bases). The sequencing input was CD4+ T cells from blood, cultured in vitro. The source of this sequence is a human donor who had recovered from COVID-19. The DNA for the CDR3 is TGTGCCAGCAGTGACCAGGGGGGAGAAGATACGCAGTATTTT. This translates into CASSDQGGEDTQYF.